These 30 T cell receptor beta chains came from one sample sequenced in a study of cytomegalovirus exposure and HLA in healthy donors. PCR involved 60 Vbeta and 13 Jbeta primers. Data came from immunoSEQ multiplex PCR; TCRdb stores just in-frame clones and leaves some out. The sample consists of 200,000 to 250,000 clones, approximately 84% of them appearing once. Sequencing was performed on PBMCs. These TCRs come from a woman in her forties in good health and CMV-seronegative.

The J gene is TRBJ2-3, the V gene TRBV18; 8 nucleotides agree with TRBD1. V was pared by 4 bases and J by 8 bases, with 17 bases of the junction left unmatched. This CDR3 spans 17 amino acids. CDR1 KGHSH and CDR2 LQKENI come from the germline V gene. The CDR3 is CASSLSPVQGAEGTQYF. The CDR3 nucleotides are TGTGCCAGCTCACTATCCCCCGTGCAGGGGGCTGAGGGTACGCAGTATTTT.

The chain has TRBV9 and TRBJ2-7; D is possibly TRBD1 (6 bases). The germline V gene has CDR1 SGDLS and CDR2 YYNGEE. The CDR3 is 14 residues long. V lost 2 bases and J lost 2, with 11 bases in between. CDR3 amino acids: CASSVGTFPYEQYF. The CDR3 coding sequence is TGTGCCAGCAGCGTCGGGACATTTCCCTACGAGCAGTACTTC. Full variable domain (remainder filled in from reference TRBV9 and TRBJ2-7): DSGVTQTPKHLITATGQRVTLRCSPRSGDLSVYWYQQSLDQGLQFLIQYYNGEERAKGNILERFSAQQFPDLHSELNLSSLELGDSALYFCASSVGTFPYEQYFGPGTRLTVT.

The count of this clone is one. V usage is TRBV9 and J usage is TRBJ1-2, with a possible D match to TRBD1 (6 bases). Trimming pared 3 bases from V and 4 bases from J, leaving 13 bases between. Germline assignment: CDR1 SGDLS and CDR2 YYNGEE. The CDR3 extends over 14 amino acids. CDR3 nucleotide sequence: TGTGCCAGCAGCGAAGGGGGTTTGGGCTATGGCTACACCTTC. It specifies CASSEGGLGYGYTF.

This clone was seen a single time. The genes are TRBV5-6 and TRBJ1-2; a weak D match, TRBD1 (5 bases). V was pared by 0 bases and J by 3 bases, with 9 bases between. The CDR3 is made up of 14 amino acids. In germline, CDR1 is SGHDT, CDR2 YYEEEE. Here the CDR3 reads CASSLDTGDYGYTF. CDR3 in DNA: TGTGCCAGCAGCTTGGATACAGGAGACTATGGCTACACCTTC.

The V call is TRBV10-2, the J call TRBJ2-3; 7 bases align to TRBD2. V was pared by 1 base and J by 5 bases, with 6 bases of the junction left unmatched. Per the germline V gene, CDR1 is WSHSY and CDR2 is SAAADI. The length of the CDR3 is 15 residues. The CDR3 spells CASSELRGVGDTQYF. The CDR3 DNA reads TGCGCCAGCAGTGAGTTACGGGGGGTCGGAGATACGCAGTATTTT.

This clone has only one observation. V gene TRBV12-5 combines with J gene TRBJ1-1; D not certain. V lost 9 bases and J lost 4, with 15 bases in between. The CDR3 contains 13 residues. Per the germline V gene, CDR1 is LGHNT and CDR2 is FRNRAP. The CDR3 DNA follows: TGTGCTAGCGGGGAAACGGACGGCACTGAAGCTTTCTTT. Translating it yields CASGETDGTEAFF.

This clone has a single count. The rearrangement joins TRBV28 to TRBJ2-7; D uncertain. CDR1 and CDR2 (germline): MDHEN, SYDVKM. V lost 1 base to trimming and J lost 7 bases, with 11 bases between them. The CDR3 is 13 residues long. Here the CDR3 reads CASSLFRGEEQYF. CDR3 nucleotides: TGTGCCAGCAGTTTATTCCGCGGAGAGGAGCAGTACTTC. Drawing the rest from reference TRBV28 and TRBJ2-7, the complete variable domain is DVKVTQSSRYLVKRTGEKVFLECVQDMDHENMFWYRQDPGLGLRLIYFSYDVKMKEKGDIPEGYSVSREKKERFSLILESASTNQTSMYLCASSLFRGEEQYFGPGTRLTVT.

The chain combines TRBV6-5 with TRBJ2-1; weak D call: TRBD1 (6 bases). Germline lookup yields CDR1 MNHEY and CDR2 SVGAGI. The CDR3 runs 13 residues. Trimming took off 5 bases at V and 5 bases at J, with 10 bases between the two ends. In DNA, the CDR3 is TGTGCCAGCAGTAAACAGGGACACAATGAGCAGTTCTTC. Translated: CASSKQGHNEQFF.

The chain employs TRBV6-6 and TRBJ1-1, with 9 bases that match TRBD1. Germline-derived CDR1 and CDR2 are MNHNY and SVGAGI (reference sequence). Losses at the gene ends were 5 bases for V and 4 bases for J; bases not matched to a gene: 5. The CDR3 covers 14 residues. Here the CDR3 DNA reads TGTGCCAGCAGTGCACAGGGGGCTTTCACTGAAGCTTTCTTT. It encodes CASSAQGAFTEAFF.

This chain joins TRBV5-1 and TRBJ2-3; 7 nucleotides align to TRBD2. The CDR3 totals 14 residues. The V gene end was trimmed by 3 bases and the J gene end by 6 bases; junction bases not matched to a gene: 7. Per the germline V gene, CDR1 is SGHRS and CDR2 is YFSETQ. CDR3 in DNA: TGCGCCAGCAGCTCAACCGCGGGGGAGGATACGCAGTATTTT. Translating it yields CASSSTAGEDTQYF.

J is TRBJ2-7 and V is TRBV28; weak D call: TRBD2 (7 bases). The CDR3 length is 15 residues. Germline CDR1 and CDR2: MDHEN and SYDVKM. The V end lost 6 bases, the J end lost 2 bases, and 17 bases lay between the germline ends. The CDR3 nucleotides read TGTGCCAGCAGATTGGGGGGGCCGGGGGCCTACGAGCAGTACTTC. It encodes CASRLGGPGAYEQYF.

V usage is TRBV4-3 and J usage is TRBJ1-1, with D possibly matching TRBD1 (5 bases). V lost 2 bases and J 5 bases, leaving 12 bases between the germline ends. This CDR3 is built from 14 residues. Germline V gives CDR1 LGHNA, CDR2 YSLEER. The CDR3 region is CASSQNIRGTEAFF. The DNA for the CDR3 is TGCGCCAGCAGCCAAAATATAAGGGGAACTGAAGCTTTCTTT.

CDR3 sequence reads: CASSPMEFTEAFF. The CDR3 DNA is TGCGCCAGCAGCCCCATGGAGTTCACTGAAGCTTTCTTT. The gene calls are TRBV4-1 and TRBJ1-1; D uncertain. Germline V gives CDR1 MGHRA, CDR2 YSYEKL. The V end lost 4 bases, the J end lost 4 bases, and 10 bases lay between the germline ends. This CDR3 spans 13 amino acids.

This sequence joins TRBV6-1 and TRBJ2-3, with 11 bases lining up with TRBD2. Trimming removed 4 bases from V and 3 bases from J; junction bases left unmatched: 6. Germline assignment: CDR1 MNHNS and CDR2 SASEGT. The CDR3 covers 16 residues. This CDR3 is CASSATSGGLTDTQYF. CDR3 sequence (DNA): TGTGCCAGCAGTGCAACTAGCGGGGGACTGACAGATACGCAGTATTTT.

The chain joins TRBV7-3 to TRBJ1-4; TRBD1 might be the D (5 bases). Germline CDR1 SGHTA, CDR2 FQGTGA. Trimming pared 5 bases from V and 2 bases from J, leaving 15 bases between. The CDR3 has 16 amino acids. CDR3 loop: CASSPTPGGTNEKLFF. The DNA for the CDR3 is TGTGCCAGCAGCCCCACCCCTGGGGGGACTAATGAAAAACTGTTTTTT.

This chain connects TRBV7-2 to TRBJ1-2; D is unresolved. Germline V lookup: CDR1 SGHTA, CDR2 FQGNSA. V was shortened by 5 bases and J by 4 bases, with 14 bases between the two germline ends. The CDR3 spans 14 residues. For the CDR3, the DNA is TGTGCCAGCAGCCGGCCACGGAGTTCCTATGGCTACACCTTC. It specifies CASSRPRSSYGYTF.

The CDR3 loop is CASSLGQRMNTEAFF. In nucleotides, the CDR3 is TGTGCCAGCAGCTTAGGGCAGCGCATGAACACTGAAGCTTTCTTT. The V gene is TRBV7-9, the J gene TRBJ1-1; D is unclear. The CDR3 consists of 15 residues. With 1 base removed from V and 0 bases from J, the gap between germline ends came to 9 bases. Looked up from germline, CDR1 is SEHNR and CDR2 is FQNEAQ (reference sequence).

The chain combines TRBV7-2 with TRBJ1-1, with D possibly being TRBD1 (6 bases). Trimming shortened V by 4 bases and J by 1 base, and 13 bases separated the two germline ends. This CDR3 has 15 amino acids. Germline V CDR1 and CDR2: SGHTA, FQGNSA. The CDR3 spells CASSSQVTGNTEAFF. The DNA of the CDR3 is TGTGCCAGCAGCTCCCAAGTGACAGGGAACACTGAAGCTTTCTTT.

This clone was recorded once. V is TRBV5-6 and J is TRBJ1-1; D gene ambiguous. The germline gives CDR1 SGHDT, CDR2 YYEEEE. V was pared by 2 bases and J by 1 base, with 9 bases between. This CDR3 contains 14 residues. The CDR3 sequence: CASSFPAGNTEAFF. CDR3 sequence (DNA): TGTGCCAGCAGCTTCCCGGCGGGGAACACTGAAGCTTTCTTT.

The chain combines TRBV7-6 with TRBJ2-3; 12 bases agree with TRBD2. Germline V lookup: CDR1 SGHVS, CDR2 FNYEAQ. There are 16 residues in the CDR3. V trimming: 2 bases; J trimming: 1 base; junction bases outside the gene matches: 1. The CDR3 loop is CASSLRLAGGTDTQYF. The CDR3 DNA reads TGTGCCAGCAGCTTAAGACTAGCGGGGGGCACAGATACGCAGTATTTT.

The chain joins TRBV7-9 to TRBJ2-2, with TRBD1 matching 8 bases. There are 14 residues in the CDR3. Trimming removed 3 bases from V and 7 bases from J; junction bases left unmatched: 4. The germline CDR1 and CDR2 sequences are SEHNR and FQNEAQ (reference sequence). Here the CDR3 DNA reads TGTGCCAGCAGCTTCAGGGGGCAGGTCGGGGAGCTGTTTTTT. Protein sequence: CASSFRGQVGELFF.

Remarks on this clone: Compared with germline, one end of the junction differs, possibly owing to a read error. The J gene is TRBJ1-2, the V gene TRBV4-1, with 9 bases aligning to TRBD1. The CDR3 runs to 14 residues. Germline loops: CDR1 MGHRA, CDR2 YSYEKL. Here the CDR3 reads CASSQPGTGYGYPF. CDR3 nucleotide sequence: TGCGCCAGCAGCCAACCCGGGACAGGGTATGGCTACCCCTTC.

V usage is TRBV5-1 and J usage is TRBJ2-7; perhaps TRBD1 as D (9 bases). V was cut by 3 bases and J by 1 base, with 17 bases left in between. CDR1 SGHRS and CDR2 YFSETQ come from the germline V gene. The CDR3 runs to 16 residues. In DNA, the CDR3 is TGCGCCAGCAGCTCCGGGAGGGGGACAGGGTCCTACGAGCAGTACTTC. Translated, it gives CASSSGRGTGSYEQYF.

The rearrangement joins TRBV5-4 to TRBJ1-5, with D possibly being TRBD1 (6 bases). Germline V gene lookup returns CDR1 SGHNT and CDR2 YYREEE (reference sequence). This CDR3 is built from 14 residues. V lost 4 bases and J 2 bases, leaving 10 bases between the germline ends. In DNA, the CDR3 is TGTGCCAGCAGCAACGCAGGGGGCAATCAGCCCCAGCATTTT. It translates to CASSNAGGNQPQHF.

As DNA, the CDR3 is TGTGCCAGCAGCGCAGACACCAGATCTGAAGCTTTCTTT. Translated: CASSADTRSEAFF. The J gene is TRBJ1-1, the V gene TRBV9; D is ambiguous. The CDR3 contains 13 residues. From germline, CDR1 is SGDLS and CDR2 YYNGEE. V lost 3 bases, J lost 6 bases, and 12 bases lay in between.

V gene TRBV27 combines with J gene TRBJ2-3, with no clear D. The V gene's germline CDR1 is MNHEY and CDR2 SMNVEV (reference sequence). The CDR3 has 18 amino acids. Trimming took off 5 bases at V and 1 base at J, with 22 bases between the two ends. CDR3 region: CASSQSLRVEWGTDTQYF. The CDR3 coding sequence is TGTGCCAGCAGTCAGTCCCTTCGGGTCGAATGGGGCACAGATACGCAGTATTTT.

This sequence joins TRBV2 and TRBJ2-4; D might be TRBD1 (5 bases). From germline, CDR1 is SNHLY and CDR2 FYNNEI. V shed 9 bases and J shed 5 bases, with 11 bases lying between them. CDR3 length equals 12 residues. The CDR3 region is CASGASENIQYF. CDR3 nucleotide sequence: TGTGCCAGTGGGGCCAGTGAAAACATTCAGTACTTC.

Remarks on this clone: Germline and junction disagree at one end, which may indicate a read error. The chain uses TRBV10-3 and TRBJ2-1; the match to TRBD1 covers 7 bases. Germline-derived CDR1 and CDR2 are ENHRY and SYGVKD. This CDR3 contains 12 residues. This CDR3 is CAISDVSRGSVF. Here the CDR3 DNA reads TGTGCCATCAGTGATGTGTCCAGGGGGTCGGTCTTC.

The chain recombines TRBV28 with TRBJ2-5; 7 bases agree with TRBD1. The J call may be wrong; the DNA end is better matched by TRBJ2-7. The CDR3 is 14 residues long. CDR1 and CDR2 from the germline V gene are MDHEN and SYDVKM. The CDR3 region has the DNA TGTGCCAGCAACACGCCGGGACAGTCCTACGAGCAGTACTTC. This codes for CASNTPGQSYEQYF.

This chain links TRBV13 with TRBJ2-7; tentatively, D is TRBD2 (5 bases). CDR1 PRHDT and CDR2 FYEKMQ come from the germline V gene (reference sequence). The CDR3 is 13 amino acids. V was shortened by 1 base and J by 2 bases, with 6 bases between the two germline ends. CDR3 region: CASSLAGAYEQYF. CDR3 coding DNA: TGTGCCAGCAGCTTAGCCGGGGCCTACGAGCAGTACTTC.